This is a list of T cell receptor beta chains from one sample in a study of regulatory T cells in long-lasting Graves disease. TCRdb used MiXCR to reprocess the multiplex PCR reads, holding one entry per CDR3 protein. Of hundreds of thousands of distinct CDR3 sequences listed, about 15% were seen once; the top ten hold approximately 12%. This same sample was also part of a study on T cells in Graves' hyperthyroidism and ophthalmopathy.

Sequencing used peripheral blood mononuclear cells (PBMCs), obtained at new diagnosis, from a patient treated with antithyroid drugs. These TCRs come from a young man with Graves disease. Each CDR3 is given without its conserved first and last residue. Only some rows state a clone size, as once, few, many or a class for expanded clones.

abundance	j_gene	v_gene	CDR3aa
many	TRBJ1-2	TRBV2	ASSRDTGTYGYT
many	TRBJ2-7	TRBV28	ASSFGSLSYEQY
NA	TRBJ2-1	TRBV12-3/TRBV12-4	ASSFSQGWDGEQF
few	TRBJ2-1	TRBV6-2/TRBV6-3	ASSESGLAGILNEQF
many	TRBJ2-7	TRBV28	ASRSRMFRNEQY
NA	TRBJ2-7	TRBV6-1	ASSIGTGGYEQY
many	TRBJ2-1	TRBV5-1	ASSLNPGLASEQF
NA	TRBJ2-5	TRBV25-1	ASSGGWTAEETQY
many	TRBJ2-3	TRBV6-1	ASSETGGADTQY
NA	TRBJ2-7	TRBV6-4	ASLSPSGEQY
NA	TRBJ2-7	TRBV5-1	ASSLGGANTRYEQY
few	TRBJ2-5	TRBV10-2	ASRRGLAEETQY
many	TRBJ2-7	TRBV2	ASQGAPREQY
many	TRBJ2-3	TRBV6-1	ASSEAQKGPTSTDTQY